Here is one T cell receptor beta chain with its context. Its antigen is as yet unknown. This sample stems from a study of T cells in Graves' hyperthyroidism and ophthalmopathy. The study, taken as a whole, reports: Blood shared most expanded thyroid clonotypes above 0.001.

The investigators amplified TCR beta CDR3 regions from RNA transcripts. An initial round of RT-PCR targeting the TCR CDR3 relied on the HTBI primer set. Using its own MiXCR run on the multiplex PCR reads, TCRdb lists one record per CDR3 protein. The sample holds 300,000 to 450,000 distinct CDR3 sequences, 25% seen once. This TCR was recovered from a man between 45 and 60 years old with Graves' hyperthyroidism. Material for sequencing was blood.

The CDR3 loop reads CASSYKSSYNEQFF. CDR3 DNA sequence: TGTGCCAGCAGTTACAAGAGCTCCTACAATGAGCAGTTCTTC. The gene calls are TRBV6-5 and TRBJ2-1, with D unclear. CDR1 and CDR2 (germline): MNHEY, SVGAGI. This CDR3 region has 14 residues. V was trimmed by 2 bases and J by 0 bases, leaving 5 bases between them.